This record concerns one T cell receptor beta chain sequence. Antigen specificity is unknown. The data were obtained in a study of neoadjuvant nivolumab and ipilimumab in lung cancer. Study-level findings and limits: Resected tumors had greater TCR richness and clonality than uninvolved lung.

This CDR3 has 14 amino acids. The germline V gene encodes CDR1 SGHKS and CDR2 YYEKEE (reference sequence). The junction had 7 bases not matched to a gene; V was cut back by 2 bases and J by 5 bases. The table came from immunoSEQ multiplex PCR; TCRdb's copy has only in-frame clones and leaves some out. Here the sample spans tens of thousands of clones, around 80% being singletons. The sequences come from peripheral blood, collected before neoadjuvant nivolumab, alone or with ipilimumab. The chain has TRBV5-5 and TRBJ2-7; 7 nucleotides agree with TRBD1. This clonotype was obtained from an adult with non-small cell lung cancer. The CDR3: CASSLGRGWDEQYF. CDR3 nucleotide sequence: TGTGCCAGCAGCTTAGGCAGGGGGTGGGACGAGCAGTACTTC.